This T cell receptor beta chain was identified in a study of response to subunit inactivated influenza vaccine. TCRdb reprocessed the RT-PCR reads with MiXCR, giving one entry per CDR3 protein. The sample lists around 300,000 distinct CDR3 sequences, 20% to 25% occurring once. This CDR3 spans 16 amino acids. Germline assignment: CDR1 MDHEN and CDR2 SYDVKM. V shed 6 bases and J 2 bases; nucleotides not matched to a gene: 10. The material was PBMCs from blood, obtained about 20 months after vaccination. This chain joins TRBV28 and TRBJ1-5; 7 bases agree with TRBD1. The clonotype comes from a man aged 45 to 70 who received an inactivated influenza vaccine. The CDR3 DNA is TGTGCCAGCAGCTCGGACAGGAGGGTAGGCAATCAGCCCCAGCATTTT. Its translation: CASSSDRRVGNQPQHF.